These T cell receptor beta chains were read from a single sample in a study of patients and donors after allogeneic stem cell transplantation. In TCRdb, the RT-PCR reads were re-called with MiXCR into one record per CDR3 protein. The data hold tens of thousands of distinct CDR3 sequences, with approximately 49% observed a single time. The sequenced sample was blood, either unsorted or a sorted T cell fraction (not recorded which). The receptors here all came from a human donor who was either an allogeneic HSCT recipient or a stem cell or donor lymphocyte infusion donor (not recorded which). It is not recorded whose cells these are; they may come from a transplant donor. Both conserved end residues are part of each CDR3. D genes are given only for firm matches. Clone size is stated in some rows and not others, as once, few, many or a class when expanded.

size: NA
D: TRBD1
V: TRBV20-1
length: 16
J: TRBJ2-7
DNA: TGCAGTGCTAGGCTTCTGGGACAGATCTATTTGGACGAGCAGTACTTC
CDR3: CSARLLGQIYLDEQYF

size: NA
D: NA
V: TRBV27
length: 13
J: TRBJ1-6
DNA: TGTGCCAGCAGTTTGGAGGGGAATTCACCCCTCCACTTT
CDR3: CASSLEGNSPLHF

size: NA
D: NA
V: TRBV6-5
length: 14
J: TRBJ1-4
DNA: TGTGCCAGCCCAATACGGGGTGGGAATGAAAAACTGTTTTTT
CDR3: CASPIRGGNEKLFF

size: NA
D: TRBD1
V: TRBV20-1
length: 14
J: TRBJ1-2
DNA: TGCAGTGTGCAGACAGGGACCTCGAACTATGGCTACACCTTC
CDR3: CSVQTGTSNYGYTF

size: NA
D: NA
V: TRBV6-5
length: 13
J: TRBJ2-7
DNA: TGTGCCAGCAGTTACGGCAGAACCTACGAGCAGTACTTC
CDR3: CASSYGRTYEQYF

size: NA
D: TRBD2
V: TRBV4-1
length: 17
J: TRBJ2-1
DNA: TGCGCCAGCAGCCAAGTTTCACTAGCGGAAAGGAACAATGAGCAGTTCTTC
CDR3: CASSQVSLAERNNEQFF

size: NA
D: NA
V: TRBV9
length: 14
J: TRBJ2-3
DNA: TGTGCCAGCAGCGTAGAAGGACGGCAAGATACGCAGTATTTT
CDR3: CASSVEGRQDTQYF

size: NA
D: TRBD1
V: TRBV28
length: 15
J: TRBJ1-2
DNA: TGTGCCAGCAGTCCCTGGGACAGGGGAACTGGTGGCTACACCTTC
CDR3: CASSPWDRGTGGYTF

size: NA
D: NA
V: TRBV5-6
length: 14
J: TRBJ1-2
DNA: TGTGCCAGCAGCTTCCTTCCGGACAGCTATGGCTACACCTTC
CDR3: CASSFLPDSYGYTF

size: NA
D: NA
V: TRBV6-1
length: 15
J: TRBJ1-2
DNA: TGTGCCAGCAGTGAAGTGGGGAGTGTTTTCTATGGCTACACCTTC
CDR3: CASSEVGSVFYGYTF

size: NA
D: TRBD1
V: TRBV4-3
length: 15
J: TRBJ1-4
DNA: TGCGCCAGCAGCCATACCTCCGGGACAGATGAAAAACTGTTTTTT
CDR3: CASSHTSGTDEKLFF

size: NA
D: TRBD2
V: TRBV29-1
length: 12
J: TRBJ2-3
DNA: TGCAGTGCTAGCGGGCCCACAGATACGCAGTATTTT
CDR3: CSASGPTDTQYF

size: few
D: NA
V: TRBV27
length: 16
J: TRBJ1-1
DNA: TGTGCCAGCAGTCCTATTCTTAATATCCTGAACACTGAAGCTTTCTTT
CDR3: CASSPILNILNTEAFF

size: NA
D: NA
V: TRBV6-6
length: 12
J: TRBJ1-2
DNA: TGTGCCACCTTTGGGGGTAACTATGGCTACACCTTC
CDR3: CATFGGNYGYTF

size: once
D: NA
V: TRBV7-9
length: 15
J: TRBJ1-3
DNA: TGTGCCAGCAGCCTGGTTAGGTCCTCTGGAAACACCATATATTTT
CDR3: CASSLVRSSGNTIYF

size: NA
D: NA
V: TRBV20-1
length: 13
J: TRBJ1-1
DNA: TGCAGTGCTAGGCTGGGGCTTACCACTGAAGCTTTCTTT
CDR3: CSARLGLTTEAFF

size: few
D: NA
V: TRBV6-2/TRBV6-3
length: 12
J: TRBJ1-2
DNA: TGTGCCAGTAGGCCAACTAACTATGGCTACACCTTC
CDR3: CASRPTNYGYTF

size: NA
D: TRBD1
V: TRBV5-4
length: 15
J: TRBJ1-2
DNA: TGTGCCAGCAGCATAAACCCGGGACAGGGACTTGGCTACACCTTC
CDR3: CASSINPGQGLGYTF

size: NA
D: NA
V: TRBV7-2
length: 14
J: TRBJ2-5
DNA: TGTGCCAGCAGCTTAGTTTGGAGCGAAGAGACCCAGTACTTC
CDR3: CASSLVWSEETQYF

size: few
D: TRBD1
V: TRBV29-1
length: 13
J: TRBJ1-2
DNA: TGCAGCGTCTCCGGACAGGGGAACTATGGCTACACCTTC
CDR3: CSVSGQGNYGYTF

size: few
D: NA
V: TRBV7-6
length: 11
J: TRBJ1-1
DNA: TGTGCCAGCTCCGAAGGGGGTGAAGCTTTCTTT
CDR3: CASSEGGEAFF

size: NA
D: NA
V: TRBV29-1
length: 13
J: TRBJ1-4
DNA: TGCAGCGTTGTATCCGGGGTCAATGAAAAACTGTTTTTT
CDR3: CSVVSGVNEKLFF

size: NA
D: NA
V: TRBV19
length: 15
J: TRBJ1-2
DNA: TGTGCCAGTAGGCCGACAGGACCTACTAACTATGGCTACACCTTC
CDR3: CASRPTGPTNYGYTF

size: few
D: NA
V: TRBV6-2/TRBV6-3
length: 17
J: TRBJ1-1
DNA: TGTGCCAGCAGTTACCCGGAAGTCCGGGACGGATACACTGAAGCTTTCTTT
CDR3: CASSYPEVRDGYTEAFF

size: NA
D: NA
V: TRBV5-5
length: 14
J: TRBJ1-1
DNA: TGTGCCAGCAGCCGAAAACAAATCCGGGCTGAAGCTTTCTTT
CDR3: CASSRKQIRAEAFF

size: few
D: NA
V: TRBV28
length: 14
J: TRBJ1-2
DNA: TGTGCCAGCAGTTTACCCCTTAGCCGCTATGGCTACACCTTC
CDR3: CASSLPLSRYGYTF

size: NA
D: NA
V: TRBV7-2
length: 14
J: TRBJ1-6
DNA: TGTGCCAGCAGCTTAGGGCCCTTAGGGTCACCCCTCCACTTT
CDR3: CASSLGPLGSPLHF

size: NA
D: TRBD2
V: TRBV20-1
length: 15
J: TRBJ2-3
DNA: TGCAGTGCTGGACCGCCAGCGGGGCTCACAGATACGCAGTATTTT
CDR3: CSAGPPAGLTDTQYF

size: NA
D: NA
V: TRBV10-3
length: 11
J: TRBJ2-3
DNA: TGTGCCATCACAGTGGAAGATACGCAGTATTTT
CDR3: CAITVEDTQYF

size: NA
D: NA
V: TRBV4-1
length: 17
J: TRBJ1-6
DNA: TGCGCCAGCAGCCAAGAGGTCTCGGTTGCCTATAATTCACCCCTCCACTTT
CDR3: CASSQEVSVAYNSPLHF

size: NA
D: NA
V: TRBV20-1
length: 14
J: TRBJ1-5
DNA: TGCAGTGCTAGAGGGCCAGGTAGCAATCAGCCCCAGCATTTT
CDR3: CSARGPGSNQPQHF